Listed here are 21 T cell receptor beta chains from one sample, sequenced in a study of cytomegalovirus exposure and HLA in healthy donors. Clones were read by immunoSEQ multiplex PCR, and TCRdb kept only the in-frame ones, dropping some. The sample has approximately 53,000 clones; roughly 93% are singletons. The sequencing input was PBMCs. Source of these receptors: a man aged 18-30 years in good health and CMV-seronegative.

The chain employs TRBV4-1 and TRBJ1-1; 7 nucleotides agree with TRBD1. The V gene end was trimmed by 2 bases and the J gene end by 7 bases; junction bases not matched to a gene: 1. The CDR3 spans 12 residues. From germline, CDR1 is MGHRA and CDR2 YSYEKL. This CDR3 is CASSQTGVEAFF. The DNA for the CDR3 is TGCGCCAGCAGCCAAACAGGGGTTGAAGCTTTCTTT.

J is TRBJ2-7 and V is TRBV9; 7 bases fit TRBD1. This CDR3 comprises 14 residues. V was clipped by 4 bases and J by 3 bases; unmatched bases: 7. CDR1 SGDLS and CDR2 YYNGEE come from the germline V gene. The CDR3 here is CASSPRTGHYEQYF. The CDR3 DNA is TGTGCCAGCAGCCCCAGGACAGGACACTACGAGCAGTACTTC.

The chain has TRBV7-8 and TRBJ1-1; a possible D gene is TRBD1 (5 bases). CDR3 length: 14 amino acids. Germline V gene sequence: CDR1 SGHVS, CDR2 FQNEAQ. V was shortened by 4 bases and J by 3 bases, with 12 bases between the two germline ends. CDR3 DNA sequence: TGTGCCAGCAGCTGGCGGGGGATGGACACTGAAGCTTTCTTT. The encoded protein is CASSWRGMDTEAFF.

The gene calls are TRBV7-2 and TRBJ2-7, with 7 nucleotides matching TRBD1. Germline CDR1 reads SGHTA; CDR2 reads FQGNSA. V was pared by 5 bases and J by 0 bases, with 7 bases of the junction left unmatched. The CDR3 covers 15 residues. For the CDR3, the DNA is TGTGCCAGCAGCCAAATGGACAGGTTCTCCTACGAGCAGTACTTC. Amino acid sequence: CASSQMDRFSYEQYF. The entire variable domain, with the rest obtained from reference TRBV7-2 and TRBJ2-7, is as follows: GAGVSQSPSNKVTEKGKDVELRCDPISGHTALYWYRQSLGQGLEFLIYFQGNSAPDKSGLPSDRFSAERTGGSVSTLTIQRTQQEDSAVYLCASSQMDRFSYEQYFGPGTRLTVT.

The rearrangement links TRBV18 to TRBJ2-1; 12 nucleotides agree with TRBD2. The CDR3 has 16 amino acids. The germline CDR1 and CDR2 sequences are KGHSH and LQKENI. Unmatched junction bases numbered 5, after V lost 3 bases and J lost 5 bases. The CDR3 sequence is CASSPRTSGINNEQFF. As DNA, the CDR3 is TGTGCCAGCTCACCGAGGACTAGCGGGATAAACAATGAGCAGTTCTTC.

The chain recombines TRBV5-6 with TRBJ2-1; 9 nucleotides agree with TRBD2. V lost 2 bases to trimming and J lost 6 bases; unmatched junction nucleotides: 9. This CDR3 region has 16 residues. Per germline, CDR1 SGHDT and CDR2 YYEEEE. The CDR3 DNA reads TGTGCCAGCAGCTTCGGCGCGGGAGGGCCCGGCAATGAGCAGTTCTTC. It translates to CASSFGAGGPGNEQFF.

The CDR3, as DNA: TGCGCCAGCAGTTGGACAGGGGGCACCGGGGAGCTGTTTTTT. Protein sequence: CASSWTGGTGELFF. The rearrangement links TRBV5-1 to TRBJ2-2; 10 nucleotides match TRBD1. CDR1 SGHRS and CDR2 YFSETQ come from the germline V gene. The CDR3 spans 14 residues. V dropped 5 bases and J dropped 4; count of bases not matched to a gene: 2. Combining the CDR3 with reference TRBV5-1 and TRBJ2-2 gives the whole variable domain KAGVTQTPRYLIKTRGQQVTLSCSPISGHRSVSWYQQTPGQGLQFLFEYFSETQRNKGNFPGRFSGRQFSNSRSEMNVSTLELGDSALYLCASSWTGGTGELFFGEGSRLTVL.

The rearrangement links TRBV11-1 to TRBJ2-7, with TRBD2 identical over 10 bases. Unmatched junction bases numbered 8, after V lost 6 bases and J lost 3 bases. This CDR3 has 15 residues. In germline, CDR1 is SGHAT, CDR2 FQDESV (reference sequence). CDR3 DNA: TGTGCCAGCAGTTATCCTAGCGGGAGCCTCTACGAGCAGTACTTC. Residues: CASSYPSGSLYEQYF.

The rearrangement joins TRBV11-3 to TRBJ2-2, with D possibly being TRBD2 (5 bases). Trimming took off 6 bases at V and 0 bases at J, with 11 bases between the two ends. This CDR3 has 15 residues. CDR1 and CDR2 (germline): SGHNT, YENEEA. The DNA for the CDR3 is TGTGCCAGCAGTCCTACGCGGGCGAACACCGGGGAGCTGTTTTTT. It yields the protein CASSPTRANTGELFF.

The V and J genes are TRBV9 and TRBJ2-1; 9 nucleotides match TRBD2. J gave up 5 bases and V 3 bases, and 15 bases lay outside the gene matches. From germline, CDR1 is SGDLS and CDR2 YYNGEE. The CDR3 consists of 18 residues. The CDR3 loop reads CASSEPGPASGKHNEQFF. CDR3 in DNA: TGTGCCAGCAGCGAGCCCGGCCCGGCTAGCGGGAAACACAATGAGCAGTTCTTC.

The chain is built from TRBV19 and TRBJ1-5; D might be TRBD1 (5 bases). The germline V gene has CDR1 LNHDA and CDR2 SQIVND (reference sequence). V was pared by 6 bases and J by 5 bases, with 11 bases between. The CDR3 has 13 amino acids. This CDR3 is CASRGADYQPQHF. The CDR3 DNA reads as TGTGCCAGTAGAGGGGCGGATTATCAGCCCCAGCATTTT.

This chain uses TRBV7-6 with TRBJ1-5, with D perhaps matching TRBD1 (6 bases). The germline V and J ends were trimmed by 2 bases and 0 bases, with 14 bases remaining between them. The CDR3 runs 17 residues. CDR1 is SGHVS and CDR2 is FNYEAQ in the germline V gene. The CDR3 bases are TGTGCCAGCAGCTTACTTGCAGGGGCAGGTAGCAATCAGCCCCAGCATTTT. This translates into CASSLLAGAGSNQPQHF.

V and J are TRBV7-2 and TRBJ2-7; a possible D gene is TRBD2 (6 bases). Germline CDR1 reads SGHTA; CDR2 reads FQGNSA. The CDR3 has 13 amino acids. V was trimmed by 6 bases and J by 4 bases, leaving 13 bases between them. CDR3 nucleotide sequence: TGTGCCAGCAGACCGAGCGGGTTTTACGAGCAGTACTTC. Translating it yields CASRPSGFYEQYF.

The chain employs TRBV7-2 and TRBJ2-7; TRBD2 aligns across 8 bases. The J segment lost 1 base and the V segment lost 4 bases, leaving 3 bases of the junction unmatched. The CDR3 sequence is 14 residues long. CDR1 SGHTA and CDR2 FQGNSA come from the germline V gene. Written as DNA, the CDR3 is TGTGCCAGCAGCTGGAGCGGGGGATCCTACGAGCAGTACTTC. This codes for CASSWSGGSYEQYF.

The CDR3 DNA sequence: TGTGCCAGCAGGATGGGACAGAGCCACACTGAAGCTTTCTTT. Its protein product is CASRMGQSHTEAFF. The chain has TRBV28 and TRBJ1-1, with 7 bases fitting TRBD1. CDR1 MDHEN and CDR2 SYDVKM come from the germline V gene. The ends lost 6 bases at V and 3 bases at J; junction bases unmatched: 7. The CDR3 contains 14 residues.

The J gene is TRBJ1-1, the V gene TRBV5-1, with D possibly being TRBD1 (6 bases). V lost 4 bases, J lost 1 base, and 14 bases lay in between. The CDR3 is 15 residues long. In germline, CDR1 is SGHRS, CDR2 YFSETQ. DNA of the CDR3: TGCGCCAGCAGCCCGGTGCGGGGGCAGAACACTGAAGCTTTCTTT. It specifies CASSPVRGQNTEAFF.

V gene TRBV25-1 combines with J gene TRBJ2-5; D remains unclear. The CDR3 is made up of 13 amino acids. Trimming shortened V by 1 base and J by 5 bases, and 8 bases separated the two germline ends. Germline V CDR1 and CDR2: MGHDK, SYGVNS. The CDR3 DNA follows: TGTGCCAGCAGTGAATCCGGGTGGGAGACCCAGTACTTC. Translation: CASSESGWETQYF.

The genes are TRBV5-1 and TRBJ2-2; D perhaps matches TRBD2 (5 bases). The V end lost 4 bases, the J end lost 3 bases, and 10 bases lay between the germline ends. CDR3 size: 14 residues. CDR1 and CDR2 from the germline V gene are SGHRS and YFSETQ. For the CDR3, the DNA is TGCGCCAGCAGCCGGGATCAAGACACCGGGGAGCTGTTTTTT. This translates into CASSRDQDTGELFF.

This rearrangement joins TRBV29-1 to TRBJ2-3, with no clear D. Trimming left V 3 bases short and J 4 bases short, with 8 bases between. The CDR3 extends over 12 amino acids. Per germline, CDR1 SQVTM and CDR2 ANQGSEA. CDR3 loop: CSVDRFADTQYF. DNA of the CDR3: TGCAGCGTTGACCGGTTCGCAGATACGCAGTATTTT.

The chain has TRBV21-1 and TRBJ2-7; the table's D call, TRBD1, was not checked against the DNA. TRBV21-1 is tagged as a pseudogene. The CDR3 covers 16 residues. The CDR3 reads CASSIPSGQSSYEQYF. DNA for the CDR3: TGTGCCAGCAGCATCCCGTCGGGACAGTCCTCCTACGAGCAGTACTTC.

This chain joins TRBV4-1 and TRBJ2-7; D perhaps matches TRBD2 (6 bases). Between the trimmed V and J ends, which lost 2 bases and 0 bases, there was a span of 11 bases. There are 15 residues in the CDR3. CDR1 MGHRA and CDR2 YSYEKL come from the germline V gene. The CDR3 region is CASSQFTGSSYEQYF. The CDR3 DNA reads TGCGCCAGCAGCCAATTCACCGGGAGCTCCTACGAGCAGTACTTC.